This is a list of T cell receptor beta chains from one sample in a study of OX40 agonist ivuxolimab in advanced cancers. Sequenced by immunoSEQ multiplex PCR; TCRdb stores in-frame clones only, minus some. The top ten clones hold under 25% of a sample with about 23,000 clones, 65% to 85% of them seen once. Material: CD4+ or CD8+ T cells sorted from blood, obtained in a trial of the OX40 agonist ivuxolimab. The source is an adult with an advanced solid tumor such as melanoma, head and neck, liver or kidney cancer. The CDR3 runs from the conserved cysteine through the conserved F or W. D genes are given only for firm matches. Rows may omit the clone size; those that give it use once, few, many or a size class.

V gene	CDR3 length	clone size	J gene	D gene	CDR3 DNA	CDR3 protein
TRBV7-9	15	NA	TRBJ1-1	TRBD1	TGTGCCAGCAGCTTAAACAGGGGAGGGGACACTGAAGCTTTCTTT	CASSLNRGGDTEAFF
TRBV6-5	13	NA	TRBJ2-7	NA	TGTGCCAGCAGTTACTCGGGTTTTCACGAGCAGTACTTC	CASSYSGFHEQYF
TRBV4-1	14	NA	TRBJ1-1	TRBD1	TGCGCCAGCGGTTGGACAGGGGCGGTGGCTGAAGCTTTCTTT	CASGWTGAVAEAFF
TRBV6-1	17	NA	TRBJ2-2	NA	TGTGCCAGCAGTGAAATTTTCGGGGGGCTGAGCACCGGGGAGCTGTTTTTT	CASSEIFGGLSTGELFF
TRBV6-6	14	NA	TRBJ1-4	NA	TGTGCCAGCAGCCAGACACGACAGAATGAAAAACTGTTTTTT	CASSQTRQNEKLFF
TRBV10-1	14	once	TRBJ2-5	NA	TGCGCCACCAAAACGCAGGGGGGGAAAGAGACCCAGTACTTC	CATKTQGGKETQYF
TRBV7-9	15	few	TRBJ2-5	TRBD1	TGTGCCAGCAGCGCGGGACAGGGATCAAAAGAGACCCAGTACTTC	CASSAGQGSKETQYF
TRBV4-1	14	NA	TRBJ2-7	NA	TGCGCCAGCAGCCAAGAGGGGGTCACCTACGAGCAGTACTTC	CASSQEGVTYEQYF
TRBV6-1	15	NA	TRBJ2-7	TRBD1	TGTGCCAGCAGCGCAACAGGGGATTTGTCCTACGAGCAGTACTTC	CASSATGDLSYEQYF
TRBV2	13	NA	TRBJ1-5	NA	TGTGCCAGCAGTGAACTTAGCAATCAGCCCCAGCATTTT	CASSELSNQPQHF
TRBV9	16	NA	TRBJ1-4	TRBD1	TGTGCCAGCAGCGTAGGACAGGGTAGGGGAAATGAAAAACTGTTTTTT	CASSVGQGRGNEKLFF
TRBV20-1	11	NA	TRBJ2-5	TRBD2	TGCAGTGCTGATGGGGGGGGGACCCAGTACTTC	CSADGGGTQYF
TRBV5-3	13	NA	TRBJ1-6	NA	TGTGCCAGAAGCTTGGCCCTTGAGGGTAACCTCCACTTT	CARSLALEGNLHF
TRBV5-5	13	NA	TRBJ2-7	NA	TGTGCCAGCTGCTTGGAACCCATCTACGAGCAGTACTTC	CASCLEPIYEQYF
TRBV7-9	15	NA	TRBJ2-7	TRBD2	TGTGCCAGCAGCAATCCGGGACTAGCGGGGTACGAGCAGTACTTC	CASSNPGLAGYEQYF
TRBV11-2	13	once	TRBJ2-3	NA	TGTGCCAGCAGCGCGGACAGCACAGATACGCAGTATTTT	CASSADSTDTQYF
TRBV28	17	NA	TRBJ1-5	TRBD1	TGTGCCAGCAGTAGAGGACAGGTCGTGGCGAGCAATCAGCCCCAGCATTTT	CASSRGQVVASNQPQHF
TRBV2	16	NA	TRBJ2-2	NA	TGTGCCGCCTCGAGTGAGGGTGCAGCGAACACCGGGGAGCTGTTTTTT	CAASSEGAANTGELFF
TRBV10-3	15	NA	TRBJ1-5	NA	TGTGCCATCAGTGAGTCGCAGGGTGGGGATCAGCCCCAGCATTTT	CAISESQGGDQPQHF
TRBV25-1	15	NA	TRBJ1-5	NA	TGTGCCAGCAGTGAATACGGACAAGGCAATCAGCCCCAGCATTTT	CASSEYGQGNQPQHF
TRBV9	16	NA	TRBJ2-7	NA	TGTGCCAGCAGCGTAGACGACAGGCTCTCGGGGTACGAGCAGTACTTC	CASSVDDRLSGYEQYF
TRBV5-1	14	NA	TRBJ2-1	TRBD2	TGCGCCACTAGACTAGCGGGTCCAAACAATGAGCAGTTCTTC	CATRLAGPNNEQFF
TRBV9	17	NA	TRBJ2-1	TRBD2	TGTGCCAGCAGCCCCTCTCAGCGGGGGGGGATAGTCAATGAGCAGTTCTTC	CASSPSQRGGIVNEQFF
TRBV7-8	14	NA	TRBJ1-2	TRBD1	TGTGCCAGCAACTTAGGGACAGATAACTATGGCTACACCTTC	CASNLGTDNYGYTF
TRBV9	16	once	TRBJ1-1	TRBD1	TGTGCCAGCAGCCCCCGGACAGGGGGCTCGAACACTGAAGCTTTCTTT	CASSPRTGGSNTEAFF
TRBV7-3	13	once	TRBJ2-1	NA	TGTGCCAGCAGCTCTTGGGAAAGGGATGAGCAGTTCTTC	CASSSWERDEQFF
TRBV5-8	11	NA	TRBJ1-1	TRBD1	TGTGCCAGCAGCATTGACAGGGCAGCTTTCTTT	CASSIDRAAFF
TRBV7-3	13	NA	TRBJ2-3	NA	TGTGCCAGCAGCTTACTAGGCACAGATACGCAGTATTTT	CASSLLGTDTQYF
TRBV6-6	15	NA	TRBJ2-1	TRBD1	TGTGCCAGCAGTTACGCGGGGACAGGGGGTAATGAGCAGTTCTTC	CASSYAGTGGNEQFF
TRBV5-3	13	NA	TRBJ2-7	NA	TGTGCCACCGAAGACAGGCTTTCATACGAGCAGTACTTC	CATEDRLSYEQYF
TRBV19	13	NA	TRBJ1-5	TRBD1	TGTGCCAGTAATACAGGGGTTTCTCAGCCCCAGCATTTT	CASNTGVSQPQHF